In this sample, the clone carrying this T cell receptor beta chain turned up a few times. Its antigen remains unknown. This sample is drawn from a study of regulatory T cells in long-lasting Graves disease. Study summary: The antithyroid drugs taken by newly diagnosed Graves' patients had been used for under 3 months. Study-wide points: The number of shared public clonotypes was higher in persistent patients (around 2,500) than new patients (around 960).

The CDR3 sequence is 12 residues long. Trimming removed 3 bases from V and 6 bases from J, with 12 bases in between. Germline CDR1 DFQATT, CDR2 SNEGSKA (reference sequence). Relying on iRepertoire HTBI primers and Arm-PCR of CDR3 regions, the team built TCR beta libraries. One entry per CDR3 protein results from TCRdb running MiXCR on the multiplex PCR reads. The table has about 470,000 distinct CDR3 sequences, 15% seen once. Time point meaning: newly diagnosed GD, antithyroid drugs for less than 3 months. Following extraction of RNA from PBMCs, that RNA was used to make the TCR library. The data also belong to a second study, concerning T cells in Graves' hyperthyroidism and ophthalmopathy. From that report: Exclusion criteria comprised uncontrolled infection, other autoimmune disease, pregnancy or lactation. The study used the HTBI primer set for a first-round RT-PCR of the TCR CDR3.

This TCR derives from a woman in her 30s with Graves disease. This sample comprised peripheral blood mononuclear cells (PBMCs), obtained at new diagnosis, from a patient treated with antithyroid drugs. The chain has TRBV20-1 and TRBJ2-7; no reliable D call. The CDR3, as DNA: TGCAGTGCTAGTGGGGTTTCTCGCGAGCAGTACTTC. Translating gives CSASGVSREQYF.